Below are 3 T cell receptor beta chains sequenced from a single sample in a study of blood T cell repertoires in COVID-19. This table comes from immunoSEQ multiplex PCR, and its TCRdb copy is limited to in-frame clones, with some not included. The table lists around 200,000 clones, about 88% of them singletons. Material for sequencing was peripheral blood. These receptors all stem from a man aged 30-40 years with active or convalescent COVID-19.

The DNA of the CDR3 is TGTGCCAGCAGCTTGAGGTCGGGGGGTCGTACCGGGGAGCTGTTTTTT. Protein product: CASSLRSGGRTGELFF. The J gene is TRBJ2-2, the V gene TRBV5-6, with 7 bases that match TRBD2. The CDR3 runs 16 residues. After removal of 1 base from V and 5 bases from J, the junction contained 8 bases not matched to a gene. Germline V lookup: CDR1 SGHDT, CDR2 YYEEEE.

The chain carries TRBV3-1 (or the pseudogene TRBV3-2) and TRBJ1-1; the match to TRBD1 covers 7 bases. Germline V gene sequence: CDR1 LGHDT, CDR2 YNNKEL (reference sequence). The CDR3 consists of 14 residues. V shed 3 bases and J 5 bases; nucleotides not matched to a gene: 6. In nucleotides, the CDR3 is TGTGCCAGCAGCCAGCAGACAGGGAGGACTGAAGCTTTCTTT. Its translation is CASSQQTGRTEAFF.

This chain links TRBV19 with TRBJ2-1; D might be TRBD1 (5 bases). CDR1 and CDR2 from the germline V gene are LNHDA and SQIVND (reference sequence). This CDR3 region has 14 residues. Trimming cost V 3 bases and J 4 bases, with 10 bases left between them. CDR3 DNA: TGTGCCAGTAGTATCCCAACAGGATACAATGAGCAGTTCTTC. This codes for CASSIPTGYNEQFF.